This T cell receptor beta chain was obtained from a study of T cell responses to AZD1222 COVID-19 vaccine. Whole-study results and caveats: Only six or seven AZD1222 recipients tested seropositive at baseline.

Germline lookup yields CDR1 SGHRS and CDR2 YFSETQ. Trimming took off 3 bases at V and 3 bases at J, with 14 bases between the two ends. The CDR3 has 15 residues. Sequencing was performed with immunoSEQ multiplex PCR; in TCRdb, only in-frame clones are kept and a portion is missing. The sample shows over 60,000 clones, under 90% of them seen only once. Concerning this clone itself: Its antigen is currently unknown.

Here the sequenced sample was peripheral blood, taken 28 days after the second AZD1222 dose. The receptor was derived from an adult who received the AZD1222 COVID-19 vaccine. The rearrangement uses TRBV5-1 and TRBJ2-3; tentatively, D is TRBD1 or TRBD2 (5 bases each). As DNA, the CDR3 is TGCGCCAGCAGCTCGGGACGGGGATCAACAGATACGCAGTATTTT. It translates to CASSSGRGSTDTQYF.